The T cell receptor (beta chain) described here comes from a study of T and B cells in COVID-19 patients. For the study at large: Most recovered patients had mild to moderate COVID-19 treated as outpatients. In the active-infection cohort, about 90% of the roughly 20 patients had comorbidities linked to unfavorable COVID-19 outcome.

TRB was amplified from around 250-500 ng of blood genomic DNA. CDR3 size: 15 residues. V dropped 3 bases and J dropped 2; count of bases not matched to a gene: 9. The V gene's germline CDR1 is DFQATT and CDR2 SNEGSKA (reference sequence). Findings and limits, study-wide: Active COVID-19 showed highly clonal TRB repertoires; recovery showed diversity and richness above healthy donors. Patients with COVID-19 reportedly showed strongly skewed T cell receptor beta variable and joining gene usage.

BIOMED2 TRB-A/B primer pools were used in multiplex TRB PCR. TCRdb re-derived calls from the multiplex PCR reads in MiXCR, one entry per CDR3 protein. The sample carries about 3,200 distinct CDR3 sequences, around a quarter recorded once. Details on this clonotype: Its antigen is not known.

The sequenced sample consisted of blood. The chain joins TRBV20-1 to TRBJ2-5, with TRBD1 matching 7 bases. This TCR derives from a human donor with active COVID-19. DNA of the CDR3: TGCAGTGCTAGTTGGACGACAGGGCTACAAGAGACCCAGTACTTC. Protein: CSASWTTGLQETQYF.